The 16 T cell receptor beta chains below were found in one sample sequenced in a study of T cells after yellow fever vaccination. TCRdb used MiXCR to reprocess the 5' RACE reads, holding one entry per CDR3 protein. The data contain some 320,000 distinct CDR3 sequences, 3.5% to 4.5% of them seen just once; the ten biggest clones take up roughly a fifth. The sample consisted of PBMCs, taken 15 days after the yellow fever booster vaccination. The receptors originated from a man between 18 and 35 years old who received the YFV17D yellow fever vaccine.

This clonotype was detected many times. This sequence joins TRBV12-3 or TRBV12-4 and TRBJ2-2; TRBD1 matches at 10 bases. With V trimmed by 6 bases and J by 4 bases, 2 bases remained unmatched. The CDR3 has 14 amino acids. The CDR3 loop reads CASRRTGGTGELFF. CDR3 DNA: TGTGCCAGCAGGCGGACAGGGGGCACCGGGGAGCTGTTTTTT.

The V call is TRBV7-6, the J call TRBJ2-6; D unclear. The germline CDR1 and CDR2 sequences are SGHVS and FNYEAQ. This CDR3 is built from 16 residues. The ends were cut back, 0 bases at V and 2 bases at J, with 8 bases in the middle. CDR3 nucleotide sequence: TGTGCCAGCAGCTTAGCGAGTGGGGCTGGGGCCAACGTCCTGACTTTC. Translating gives CASSLASGAGANVLTF.

Ten or more counts support this clonotype. The chain joins TRBV20-1 to TRBJ2-3; 7 nucleotides match TRBD2. Germline lookup yields CDR1 DFQATT and CDR2 SNEGSKA (reference sequence). Trimming at V came to 3 bases and at J to 5 bases, leaving 11 bases not matched to a gene. This CDR3 has 15 amino acids. The CDR3 here is CSASYWRGLKDTQYF. DNA for the CDR3: TGCAGTGCTAGCTATTGGCGGGGGTTGAAAGATACGCAGTATTTT.

This sequence joins TRBV7-7 and TRBJ1-5; D gene unclear. Per the germline V gene, CDR1 is SSHAT and CDR2 is FNYEAQ (reference sequence). CDR3 length: 15 amino acids. The ends were cut back, 6 bases at V and 0 bases at J, with 12 bases in the middle. The chain's CDR3 is CASREGRNSNQPQHF. The DNA for the CDR3 is TGTGCCAGCAGAGAAGGACGGAATAGCAATCAGCCCCAGCATTTT.

The J gene is TRBJ2-3, the V gene TRBV11-2, with D perhaps matching TRBD1 or TRBD2 (5 bases each). The CDR3 sequence is 14 residues long. V was pared by 6 bases and J by 2 bases, with 12 bases between. CDR1 and CDR2 (germline): SGHAT, FQNNGV. The CDR3 region is CASSAGALTDTQYF. The CDR3 region has the DNA TGTGCCAGCAGTGCCGGGGCCCTCACAGATACGCAGTATTTT. Filled out from reference TRBV11-2 and TRBJ2-3, the complete variable domain reads EAGVAQSPRYKIIEKRQSVAFWCNPISGHATLYWYQQILGQGPKLLIQFQNNGVVDDSQLPKDRFSAERLKGVDSTLKIQPAKLEDSAVYLCASSAGALTDTQYFGPGTRLTVL.

The chain combines TRBV7-8 with TRBJ2-2, with D possibly being TRBD2 (7 bases). This CDR3 contains 16 residues. Trimming removed 7 bases at V and 6 bases at J, with 21 bases between. CDR1 SGHVS and CDR2 FQNEAQ come from the germline V gene. This chain's CDR3 is CASNTRGGGPAGELFF. The CDR3, as DNA: TGTGCCAGCAACACCCGAGGGGGGGGTCCCGCCGGGGAGCTGTTTTTT.

The chain carries TRBV4-1 and TRBJ1-3, with a weak D call TRBD1 (6 bases). Germline-derived CDR1 and CDR2 are MGHRA and YSYEKL. The CDR3 contains 15 residues. V lost 6 bases to trimming and J lost 2 bases, with 14 bases between them. The CDR3 DNA reads TGCGCCAGCAGTCCTCTCGGGGGGCCTGGAAACACCATATATTTT. This sequence encodes CASSPLGGPGNTIYF.

This clonotype has a handful of counts. The V call is TRBV12-3 or TRBV12-4, the J call TRBJ1-1; D might be TRBD1 (5 bases). Trimming shortened V by 5 bases and J by 7 bases, and 11 bases separated the two germline ends. This CDR3 spans 12 amino acids. This chain's CDR3 is CASSTLGVEAFF. The CDR3 region has the DNA TGTGCCAGCAGTACCTTGGGGGTTGAAGCTTTCTTT.

The gene calls are TRBV29-1 and TRBJ2-7, with 9 bases lining up with TRBD1. The CDR3 contains 13 residues. Germline-derived CDR1 and CDR2 are SQVTM and ANQGSEA. The ends lost 7 bases at V and 2 bases at J; junction bases unmatched: 6. CDR3 loop: CSARDRETYEQYF. The CDR3 bases are TGCAGCGCCCGGGACAGGGAGACCTACGAGCAGTACTTC.

The chain joins TRBV7-9 to TRBJ2-2, with D maybe TRBD1 (6 bases). CDR1 is SEHNR and CDR2 is FQNEAQ in the germline V gene (reference sequence). Trimming cost V 3 bases and J 2 bases, with 13 bases left between them. The CDR3 sequence is 16 residues long. The CDR3 loop reads CASSFLRDKNTGELFF. CDR3 in DNA: TGTGCCAGCAGCTTCCTCCGGGACAAAAACACCGGGGAGCTGTTTTTT.

In this sample, this clonotype turned up many times. The J gene is TRBJ2-1, the V gene TRBV6-2 or TRBV6-3, with TRBD2 as a possible D gene (5 bases). There are 12 residues in the CDR3. CDR1 and CDR2 (germline): MNHEY, SVGEGT. V gave up 6 bases and J gave up 4 bases, with 7 bases separating them. Here the CDR3 reads CASREGYNEQFF. CDR3 DNA: TGTGCCAGCAGAGAGGGATACAATGAGCAGTTCTTC.

This clonotype was seen more than once but under ten times. The J gene is TRBJ2-5, the V gene TRBV20-1; D is ambiguous. Trimming took off 3 bases at V and 1 base at J, with 6 bases between the two ends. Germline values: CDR1 DFQATT, CDR2 SNEGSKA (reference sequence). The CDR3 loop spans 12 amino acids. The CDR3: CSASPTQETQYF. The CDR3 DNA follows: TGCAGTGCTAGTCCCACCCAAGAGACCCAGTACTTC.

In this sample, this clonotype turned up a few times. The chain recombines TRBV20-1 with TRBJ2-3; 9 bases line up with TRBD2. CDR3 size: 16 residues. Per germline, CDR1 DFQATT and CDR2 SNEGSKA (reference sequence). V was pared by 6 bases and J by 0 bases, with 10 bases of the junction left unmatched. The CDR3 region has the DNA TGCAGTGCACAATCGCTAGCGGGGACTAGCACAGATACGCAGTATTTT. Translated: CSAQSLAGTSTDTQYF.

This clonotype was recorded many times. The chain employs TRBV7-9 and TRBJ2-5; D may be TRBD1 (5 bases). CDR1 is SEHNR and CDR2 is FQNEAQ in the germline V gene (reference sequence). V lost 1 base to trimming and J lost 1 base, with 19 bases between them. The CDR3 length is 18 residues. The CDR3 DNA reads TGTGCCAGCAGCTTAGGGGCCCCCCGGACACTACCCCAAGAGACCCAGTACTTC. The encoded protein is CASSLGAPRTLPQETQYF.

The chain is built from TRBV5-1 and TRBJ2-1; D gene uncertain. The V gene's germline CDR1 is SGHRS and CDR2 YFSETQ. This CDR3 is 12 amino acids long. Between the trimmed V and J ends, which lost 4 bases and 6 bases, there was a span of 8 bases. The chain's CDR3 is CASSLDFNEQFF. CDR3 nucleotides: TGCGCCAGCAGCCTAGACTTCAATGAGCAGTTCTTC. Full variable domain (rest looked up from reference TRBV5-1 and TRBJ2-1): KAGVTQTPRYLIKTRGQQVTLSCSPISGHRSVSWYQQTPGQGLQFLFEYFSETQRNKGNFPGRFSGRQFSNSRSEMNVSTLELGDSALYLCASSLDFNEQFFGPGTRLTVL.

There are a few counts of this clonotype. The V call is TRBV5-1, the J call TRBJ2-5, with TRBD2 matching 9 bases. Germline V gene lookup returns CDR1 SGHRS and CDR2 YFSETQ. The CDR3 is 17 residues long. V was clipped by 4 bases and J by 5 bases; unmatched bases: 15. The CDR3 nucleotides read TGCGCCAGCAGCACCGAACGTCTTAGCGGGGGAGGGGAGACCCAGTACTTC. As protein: CASSTERLSGGGETQYF.